The 28 T cell receptor beta chains below all came from one sample that was sequenced in a study of technical replicates of blood from a handful of donors. The assay was immunoSEQ multiplex PCR, and TCRdb's table has in-frame clones only and misses some. The sample consists of some 54,000 clones, 80% to 95% of them appearing once. Input material: PBMCs. The receptor source for this set is a human donor in good health. Some clones in this sample may be carry-over from other donors' samples.

The rearrangement joins TRBV7-9 to TRBJ1-1; 7 bases map to TRBD1. The V and J ends lost 4 bases and 9 bases, in that order; junction bases with no gene match: 5. CDR3 length: 12 residues. Germline CDR1 SEHNR, CDR2 FQNEAQ (reference sequence). In nucleotides, the CDR3 is TGTGCCAGCAGCTACGACAGGGATAAAGCTTTCTTT. This sequence encodes CASSYDRDKAFF.

The V and J genes are TRBV5-6 and TRBJ1-2; 10 bases align to TRBD1. This CDR3 comprises 18 residues. Germline values: CDR1 SGHDT, CDR2 YYEEEE. V was pared by 0 bases and J by 8 bases, with 16 bases of the junction left unmatched. The CDR3 spells CASSLVGTGTGVSGGYTF. The CDR3 DNA sequence: TGTGCCAGCAGCTTGGTGGGTACCGGGACAGGGGTTAGCGGAGGCTACACCTTC. Supplemented by reference TRBV5-6 and TRBJ1-2, the full variable domain reads DAGVTQSPTHLIKTRGQQVTLRCSPKSGHDTVSWYQQALGQGPQFIFQYYEEEERQRGNFPDRFSGHQFPNYSSELNVNALLLGDSALYLCASSLVGTGTGVSGGYTFGSGTRLTVV.

This chain links TRBV18 with TRBJ2-1; 12 nucleotides match TRBD2. The germline V gene has CDR1 KGHSH and CDR2 LQKENI. This CDR3 is 13 amino acids long. After removal of 8 bases from V and 8 bases from J, the junction contained 4 bases not matched to a gene. CDR3 DNA: TGTGCCAGCGCTAGCGGGAGGGCATATGAGCAGTTCTTC. Its protein product is CASASGRAYEQFF.

The gene calls are TRBV6-1 and TRBJ1-5; D remains unclear. Between the trimmed V and J ends, which lost 3 bases and 0 bases, there was a span of 9 bases. The CDR3 consists of 15 residues. Germline assignment: CDR1 MNHNS and CDR2 SASEGT. CDR3 sequence (DNA): TGTGCCAGCAGTGATAGCTCAATTAGCAATCAGCCCCAGCATTTT. Translated, it gives CASSDSSISNQPQHF.

The rearrangement uses TRBV27 and TRBJ1-6; 7 bases line up with TRBD1. This CDR3 has 16 amino acids. With V trimmed by 7 bases and J by 2 bases, 8 bases remained unmatched. The germline CDR1 and CDR2 sequences are MNHEY and SMNVEV (reference sequence). CDR3 in amino acids: CASKTAGGTYNSPLHF. The CDR3 coding sequence is TGTGCCAGCAAAACTGCAGGGGGAACCTATAATTCACCCCTCCACTTT.

V usage is TRBV6-6 and J usage is TRBJ1-2; no firm D call. This CDR3 region has 16 residues. Per the germline V gene, CDR1 is MNHNY and CDR2 is SVGAGI (reference sequence). Trimming left V 1 base short and J 4 bases short, with 16 bases between. CDR3 bases: TGTGCCAGCAGTTACTGGTCAGGCGCACCCGTCTATGGCTACACCTTC. This gives the protein CASSYWSGAPVYGYTF.

The chain couples TRBV19 to TRBJ1-2; D is perhaps TRBD1 (5 bases). CDR1 is LNHDA and CDR2 is SQIVND in the germline V gene (reference sequence). This CDR3 comprises 15 residues. Between the trimmed V and J ends, which lost 1 base and 4 bases, there was a span of 13 bases. The CDR3 here is CASSIGGGAGYGYTF. CDR3 sequence (DNA): TGTGCCAGTAGTATAGGAGGAGGGGCTGGCTATGGCTACACCTTC.

This clone is a singleton in its sample. J is TRBJ1-3 and V is TRBV30; D unresolved. The CDR3 covers 13 residues. V dropped 0 bases and J dropped 8 bases, with 11 bases sitting between them. Germline CDR1 reads GTSNPN; CDR2 reads SVGIG (reference sequence). DNA for the CDR3: TGTGCCTGGAGTGTAAACGGGGAGGACACCATATATTTT. Amino acid sequence: CAWSVNGEDTIYF.

The chain links TRBV7-9 to TRBJ2-4; D might be TRBD1 (6 bases). CDR1 is SEHNR, CDR2 FQNEAQ, per germline (reference sequence). Between the trimmed V and J ends, which lost 1 base and 3 bases, there was a span of 13 bases. This CDR3 comprises 16 residues. The CDR3, as DNA: TGTGCCAGCAGCTTAGGGCAGGGGTGGAGCAAAAACATTCAGTACTTC. It yields the protein CASSLGQGWSKNIQYF.

The chain couples TRBV29-1 to TRBJ2-5, with D possibly matching TRBD2 (7 bases). V was clipped by 6 bases and J by 0 bases, with 14 bases between them. The CDR3 sequence is 14 residues long. CDR1 SQVTM and CDR2 ANQGSEA come from the germline V gene. This chain's CDR3 is CSVEKGGHQETQYF. The CDR3 coding sequence is TGCAGCGTCGAAAAGGGGGGGCACCAAGAGACCCAGTACTTC.

The chain has TRBV6-4 and TRBJ1-6; D gene uncertain. Germline-derived CDR1 and CDR2 are MRHNA and SNTAGT. V lost 6 bases and J 0 bases, leaving 6 bases between the germline ends. This CDR3 is built from 14 residues. DNA of the CDR3: TGTGCCAGCAGGCAGGACTCCTATAATTCACCCCTCCACTTT. It encodes CASRQDSYNSPLHF.

The chain carries TRBV5-1 and TRBJ1-6, with D maybe TRBD1 (6 bases). This CDR3 has 14 residues. In germline, CDR1 is SGHRS, CDR2 YFSETQ. Between the trimmed V and J ends, which lost 2 bases and 7 bases, there was a span of 10 bases. CDR3 DNA sequence: TGCGCCAGCAGCTTCGGACAGACAAATTCACCCCTCCACTTT. Its protein product is CASSFGQTNSPLHF.

The chain uses TRBV20-1 and TRBJ1-2, with D maybe TRBD1 (6 bases). Germline CDR1 and CDR2: DFQATT and SNEGSKA (reference sequence). This CDR3 has 11 amino acids. V lost 3 bases and J 6 bases, leaving 8 bases between the germline ends. DNA for the CDR3: TGCAGTGCTAGTTACAGGGATGGCTACACCTTC. This gives the protein CSASYRDGYTF.

V gene TRBV4-3 combines with J gene TRBJ2-5, with D tentatively TRBD2 (6 bases). CDR1 and CDR2 from the germline V gene are LGHNA and YSLEER. There are 15 residues in the CDR3. Trimming pared 1 base from V and 5 bases from J, leaving 14 bases between. The CDR3 DNA is TGCGCCAGCAGCCAAGTAAAGAGCGCGGGGGAGACCCAGTACTTC. This codes for CASSQVKSAGETQYF.

This chain links TRBV4-3 with TRBJ1-2, with 10 bases that match TRBD1. The CDR3 runs 17 residues. J was trimmed by 5 bases and V by 3 bases; bases with no gene match: 12. In germline, CDR1 is LGHNA, CDR2 YSLEER. Here the CDR3 reads CASSQPSPAGQGYGYTF. In nucleotides, the CDR3 is TGCGCCAGCAGCCAGCCTTCCCCCGCGGGACAGGGGTATGGCTACACCTTC.

The chain has TRBV2 and TRBJ2-5; no clear D. Trimming removed 8 bases from V and 4 bases from J, with 8 bases in between. Germline V gene data show CDR1 as SNHLY and CDR2 as FYNNEI. There are 11 residues in the CDR3. The CDR3 coding sequence is TGTGCCAGCGCTATTGGAGAGACCCAGTACTTC. This translates into CASAIGETQYF.

CDR3 sequence (DNA): TGTGCCAGCAGTGCAGACCCGGCGGGACAGGTGCCTAGCGGGATCCCCGATACGCAGTATTTT. This translates into CASSADPAGQVPSGIPDTQYF. The chain links TRBV6-7 to TRBJ2-3, with D perhaps TRBD2 (9 bases). Being an ORF, TRBV6-7 has a function that is uncertain. With 5 bases removed from V and 6 bases from J, the gap between germline ends came to 36 bases. CDR3 size: 21 residues.

The chain joins TRBV4-2 to TRBJ2-7; 10 nucleotides agree with TRBD1. This CDR3 has 15 amino acids. V lost 4 bases, J lost 4 bases, and 7 bases stayed unmatched. Germline V gene lookup returns CDR1 LGHNA and CDR2 YNFKEQ. Written as DNA, the CDR3 is TGTGCCAGCAGCCCCCGACAGGGGGCGGCTTACGAGCAGTACTTC. Translation gives CASSPRQGAAYEQYF.

The chain has TRBV6-6 and TRBJ2-3; 8 nucleotides line up with TRBD2. Trimming cost V 6 bases and J 2 bases; bases outside gene matches: 10. CDR3 length equals 16 residues. Germline lookup yields CDR1 MNHNY and CDR2 SVGAGI (reference sequence). CDR3 residues: CASRNTKRGNTDTQYF. Written as DNA, the CDR3 is TGTGCCAGCAGAAACACAAAGCGGGGGAACACAGATACGCAGTATTTT.

Details on this clone: At one end, the junction sequence differs from germline, possibly due to a read error. The chain couples TRBV19 to TRBJ2-7, with D uncertain. CDR1 is LNHDA and CDR2 is SQIVND in the germline V gene (reference sequence). This CDR3 has 11 amino acids. The chain's CDR3 is CASTPPAGRFF. CDR3 DNA: TGTGCCAGTACTCCCCCAGCAGGCAGATTCTTC.

This clone was observed once. The chain employs TRBV5-1 and TRBJ2-1, with TRBD2 matching 7 bases. This CDR3 has 15 residues. With V trimmed by 2 bases and J by 7 bases, 9 bases remained unmatched. Per germline, CDR1 SGHRS and CDR2 YFSETQ. For the CDR3, the DNA is TGCGCCAGCAGCTTAGCGGGGTGGGGGGGGAATGAGCAGTTCTTC. Translated: CASSLAGWGGNEQFF.

V usage is TRBV12-2 and J usage is TRBJ2-7; TRBD1, the D gene given by the table, was not confirmed from the DNA. TRBV12-2 is a documented pseudogene. CDR3 length: 17 residues. The CDR3 sequence: CASRLAGTGRIPYEQYF. CDR3 coding DNA: TGTGCAAGTCGCTTAGCTGGGACAGGACGAATTCCCTACGAGCAGTACTTC.

The chain carries TRBV7-2 and TRBJ1-1; D not certain. The ends were cut back, 2 bases at V and 10 bases at J, with 11 bases in the middle. CDR1 and CDR2 (germline): SGHTA, FQGNSA. The CDR3 contains 12 residues. CDR3 bases: TGTGCCAGCAGCTTAAACATCGGCGGAGCTTTCTTT. This encodes CASSLNIGGAFF.

The table lists this clone with a few counts. This sequence joins TRBV11-1 and TRBJ2-1, with 9 positions matching TRBD2. CDR1 and CDR2 from the germline V gene are SGHAT and FQDESV (reference sequence). V gave up 7 bases and J gave up 13 bases; unmatched junction bases: 8. The CDR3 loop spans 12 amino acids. The CDR3 loop is CASKAGGPYQFF. The CDR3 DNA follows: TGTGCCAGCAAGGCGGGGGGGCCTTATCAGTTCTTC.

The V gene is TRBV10-3, the J gene TRBJ1-2; 7 bases align to TRBD1. The length of the CDR3 is 12 residues. Germline V gene lookup returns CDR1 ENHRY and CDR2 SYGVKD. V trimming: 7 bases; J trimming: 6 bases; junction bases outside the gene matches: 5. The CDR3 DNA follows: TGTGCCATCAAGGGGACAGATCATGGCTACACCTTC. As protein: CAIKGTDHGYTF.

This clone was seen just once. The rearrangement links TRBV5-6 to TRBJ1-1; no definite D call. Per germline, CDR1 SGHDT and CDR2 YYEEEE. The CDR3 covers 14 residues. The V gene lost 0 bases and the J gene lost 1 base, with 7 bases spanning the gap. The CDR3 DNA reads TGTGCCAGCAGCTTGGACAGTTGGAACACTGAAGCTTTCTTT. The encoded protein is CASSLDSWNTEAFF.

This rearrangement joins TRBV7-2 to TRBJ2-6; D is unresolved. Trimming removed 3 bases from V and 4 bases from J, with 13 bases in between. This CDR3 spans 16 amino acids. Germline CDR1 reads SGHTA; CDR2 reads FQGNSA. The CDR3 nucleotides are TGTGCCAGCAGCTTCGGTGGTGGTTCCGGGGCCAACGTCCTGACTTTC. Its protein product is CASSFGGGSGANVLTF.

This sequence joins TRBV9 and TRBJ2-1; 10 positions agree with TRBD2. Germline V CDR1 and CDR2: SGDLS, YYNGEE. There are 15 residues in the CDR3. J was trimmed by 7 bases and V by 0 bases; bases with no gene match: 4. CDR3 nucleotide sequence: TGTGCCAGCAGCGTAGGAACTAGCGGGGCTAATGAGCAGTTCTTC. It translates to CASSVGTSGANEQFF.